What follows are 8 T cell receptor beta chains derived from one specimen sequenced in a study of OX40 agonist ivuxolimab in advanced cancers. Sequencing was performed with immunoSEQ multiplex PCR; in TCRdb, only in-frame clones are kept and a portion is missing. The data contain 25,000 to 30,000 clones, 70% to 80% of them singletons. The specimen comprised CD4+ or CD8+ T cells sorted from blood, sampled in a trial of the OX40 agonist ivuxolimab. The receptors were gathered from an adult with an advanced solid tumor such as melanoma, head and neck, liver or kidney cancer.

The chain employs TRBV21-1 and TRBJ2-2; the table's D gene call, TRBD2, was not cross checked with the DNA. TRBV21-1 is reported as a pseudogene. CDR3 length: 12 residues. The CDR3 bases are TGTGCCAGCATACTAGTTCCCGGGGAGCTGTTTTTT. This sequence encodes CASILVPGELFF.

V is TRBV5-1 and J is TRBJ2-5; D is possibly TRBD1 (6 bases). The V gene's germline CDR1 is SGHRS and CDR2 YFSETQ. V shed 4 bases and J shed 3 bases, with 13 bases lying between them. The CDR3 covers 14 residues. DNA for the CDR3: TGCGCCAGCAGCCCGGACAGTCCGAAAGAGACCCAGTACTTC. It encodes CASSPDSPKETQYF.

This sequence joins TRBV30 and TRBJ1-6; D remains ambiguous. Germline V gives CDR1 GTSNPN, CDR2 SVGIG (reference sequence). Between the trimmed V and J ends, which lost 4 bases and 7 bases, there was a span of 20 bases. The CDR3 totals 16 residues. CDR3: CAWKDRGWALNSPLHF. CDR3 bases: TGTGCCTGGAAGGACCGGGGATGGGCGTTAAATTCACCCCTCCACTTT.

CDR3 in DNA: TGCGCCAGCAGCGCCCTAGACCAGTACAATGAGCAGTTCTTC. It encodes CASSALDQYNEQFF. The J gene is TRBJ2-1, the V gene TRBV5-1; unclear D gene. CDR1 is SGHRS and CDR2 is YFSETQ in the germline V gene. V lost 4 bases, J lost 4 bases, and 12 bases lay in between. The CDR3 is 14 amino acids.

The CDR3 nucleotides read TGTGCCAGCAGTTCCACCACCTCTTATAGCAATCAGCCCCAGCATTTT. Its translation is CASSSTTSYSNQPQHF. The chain has TRBV6-6 and TRBJ1-5; D uncertain. This CDR3 has 16 residues. The V and J ends lost 4 bases and 0 bases respectively, with 13 bases between them. Germline V gene data show CDR1 as MNHNY and CDR2 as SVGAGI (reference sequence).

This rearrangement joins TRBV7-8 to TRBJ2-1; D call uncertain. Germline assignment: CDR1 SGHVS and CDR2 FQNEAQ. V lost 3 bases and J 5 bases, leaving 5 bases between the germline ends. CDR3 size: 12 residues. The CDR3 nucleotides read TGTGCCAGCAGCTTCACCGACAATGAGCAGTTCTTC. Protein: CASSFTDNEQFF.

This clone was seen a few times. This chain links TRBV2 with TRBJ2-1, with D perhaps matching TRBD1 or TRBD2 (5 bases each). The V end was cut by 7 bases, the J end by 3 bases, with 19 bases between. Germline values: CDR1 SNHLY, CDR2 FYNNEI. This CDR3 has 16 amino acids. Here the CDR3 DNA reads TGTGCCAGCATAGATCGCGGCAGGGCGGGCTACAATGAGCAGTTCTTC. Protein: CASIDRGRAGYNEQFF.

The rearrangement uses TRBV30 and TRBJ2-3, with 7 positions matching TRBD2. Germline CDR1 and CDR2: GTSNPN and SVGIG (reference sequence). The CDR3 has 15 residues. With V trimmed by 2 bases and J by 5 bases, 10 bases remained unmatched. CDR3 sequence: CAWSTLAEAEDTQYF. As DNA, the CDR3 is TGTGCCTGGAGTACCCTAGCGGAGGCGGAAGATACGCAGTATTTT.